This T cell receptor beta chain originates from a study of blood T cell repertoires in COVID-19. Study in general: In each case, the material was cDNA or gDNA derived from T cells, B-cell-depleted T cells, or PBMCs.

Sequencing used immunoSEQ multiplex PCR; TCRdb keeps in-frame clones, though not all of them. Of roughly 190,000 clones listed, roughly 90% are singletons. Living in under 30 US areas, the participants were between 18 and 89 years of age. Clinical histories supplied by participants themselves formed the basis of cohort assignment. CDR3 size: 18 residues. Germline values: CDR1 SEHNR, CDR2 FQNEAQ (reference sequence). V lost 3 bases and J 2 bases, leaving 23 bases between the germline ends. This clone was seen more than once but under ten times. The rearrangement uses TRBV7-9 and TRBJ2-7, with D hard to call. The sample taken for sequencing was PBMCs or T cells enriched from blood (not recorded which). This clonotype was obtained from a woman aged 25-40 years who had recovered from COVID-19. CDR3 nucleotide sequence: TGTGCCAGCAGCTTTCGGGTTTCGAAGGCAGAGGAGCCCTACGAGCAGTACTTC. Amino acids: CASSFRVSKAEEPYEQYF.